Listed here are 30 T cell receptor beta chains from one sample, sequenced in a study of blood T cell repertoires in COVID-19. Profiling relied on immunoSEQ multiplex PCR, and the TCRdb table lists in-frame clones only, not all of them. The sample holds about 160,000 clones, over 85% seen once. Material for sequencing was peripheral blood. Source of these receptors: a woman aged 50 to 60 with acute or convalescent COVID-19.

This sequence joins TRBV12-5 and TRBJ2-7; D is ambiguous. The CDR3 is made up of 12 amino acids. The germline V and J ends were trimmed by 2 bases and 3 bases, with 5 bases remaining between them. Germline CDR1 is LGHNT and CDR2 is FRNRAP. The CDR3 region is CASGLRNYEQYF. Written as DNA, the CDR3 is TGTGCTAGTGGTTTGCGTAACTACGAGCAGTACTTC.

The rearrangement joins TRBV6-4 to TRBJ1-1, with 7 bases aligning to TRBD1. The J segment lost 4 bases and the V segment lost 4 bases, leaving 6 bases of the junction unmatched. Looked up from germline, CDR1 is MRHNA and CDR2 is SNTAGT. This CDR3 has 14 amino acids. Written as DNA, the CDR3 is TGTGCCAGCAGTGCCTCAACAGGGGCCACTGAAGCTTTCTTT. The encoded protein is CASSASTGATEAFF.

This chain links TRBV7-2 with TRBJ2-7; TRBD2 matches at 8 bases. V trimming: 4 bases; J trimming: 5 bases; junction bases outside the gene matches: 10. This CDR3 has 15 residues. Germline CDR1 is SGHTA and CDR2 is FQGNSA. This chain's CDR3 is CASSYPGLGHHEQYF. The CDR3 region has the DNA TGTGCCAGCAGCTACCCGGGACTAGGGCACCACGAGCAGTACTTC.

This clone was seen just once. This chain connects TRBV4-1 to TRBJ1-5; weak D call: TRBD1 (6 bases). This CDR3 has 12 amino acids. Per germline, CDR1 MGHRA and CDR2 YSYEKL. Trimming took 3 bases from V and 9 from J, leaving 9 bases between them. CDR3 sequence: CASSQTGGPQHF. The CDR3 region has the DNA TGCGCCAGCAGCCAGACAGGAGGGCCCCAGCATTTT.

The gene calls are TRBV19 and TRBJ2-5, with TRBD1 matching over 8 bases. The CDR3 length is 15 residues. In germline, CDR1 is LNHDA, CDR2 SQIVND (reference sequence). With 5 bases clipped from V and 5 bases from J, the junction kept 10 bases outside the gene matches. CDR3 amino acids: CASSDGTGHRETQYF. The CDR3 DNA reads TGTGCCAGTAGTGACGGGACAGGTCATCGGGAGACCCAGTACTTC.

Comments on this clone: Other DNA variants within this sample encode the same CDR3. The chain couples TRBV14 to TRBJ1-2; D is possibly TRBD1 (6 bases). The V and J ends lost 1 base and 8 bases respectively, with 8 bases between them. Germline assignment: CDR1 SGHDN and CDR2 FVKESK. This CDR3 spans 12 amino acids. The CDR3 here is CASSQGGGGYTF. The CDR3 DNA sequence: TGTGCCAGCAGCCAAGGAGGGGGAGGCTACACCTTC.

J is TRBJ2-5 and V is TRBV5-1, with a weak D call TRBD1 (5 bases). The CDR3 totals 14 residues. V was clipped by 0 bases and J by 1 base, with 7 bases between them. CDR1 is SGHRS, CDR2 YFSETQ, per germline. The CDR3: CASSLEGAQETQYF. The CDR3 bases are TGCGCCAGCAGCTTGGAAGGGGCCCAAGAGACCCAGTACTTC.

J is TRBJ2-1 and V is TRBV11-2; no clear D. Germline V gene data show CDR1 as SGHAT and CDR2 as FQNNGV. V was pared by 5 bases and J by 7 bases, with 18 bases between. This CDR3 region has 15 residues. CDR3 loop: CASSPVYSSVNEQFF. CDR3 sequence (DNA): TGTGCCAGCAGCCCCGTCTACTCTTCGGTTAATGAGCAGTTCTTC.

DNA of the CDR3: TGTGCCATCAGTGAGTTGAGTGGGAGAGATGAGCAGTTCTTC. This gives the protein CAISELSGRDEQFF. V usage is TRBV10-3 and J usage is TRBJ2-1, with D possibly being TRBD2 (5 bases). The germline CDR1 and CDR2 sequences are ENHRY and SYGVKD. This CDR3 is 14 amino acids long. The germline V and J ends were trimmed by 1 base and 8 bases, with 12 bases remaining between them.

The genes are TRBV27 and TRBJ1-1, with unresolved D. Trimming took 0 bases from V and 4 from J, leaving 9 bases between them. The CDR3 consists of 14 residues. Per the germline V gene, CDR1 is MNHEY and CDR2 is SMNVEV (reference sequence). CDR3 loop: CASSLSGVGTEAFF. The DNA of the CDR3 is TGTGCCAGCAGTTTATCCGGGGTTGGCACTGAAGCTTTCTTT.

This clone came up a few times. The genes are TRBV5-4 and TRBJ1-1; D is perhaps TRBD1 (5 bases). Germline-derived CDR1 and CDR2 are SGHNT and YYREEE (reference sequence). CDR3 length: 14 amino acids. Trimming took 1 base from V and 2 from J, leaving 9 bases between them. This CDR3 is CASSLLGGNTEAFF. In nucleotides, the CDR3 is TGTGCCAGCAGCTTGTTGGGGGGTAACACTGAAGCTTTCTTT.

This clone was observed a few times. This CDR3 is also generated by other DNA sequences in the sample. This chain connects TRBV19 to TRBJ1-1; no firm D call. V was cut by 2 bases and J by 1 base, with 5 bases left in between. The CDR3 runs to 13 residues. The V gene's germline CDR1 is LNHDA and CDR2 SQIVND (reference sequence). CDR3 residues: CASSITGNTEAFF. The CDR3 region has the DNA TGTGCCAGTAGTATAACCGGGAACACTGAAGCTTTCTTT.

The gene calls are TRBV6-5 and TRBJ1-3; D gene ambiguous. The CDR3 extends over 12 amino acids. Germline V gene lookup returns CDR1 MNHEY and CDR2 SVGAGI. Trimming left V 10 bases short and J 0 bases short, with 7 bases between. The CDR3 bases are TGTGCCACCGCTACCTCTGGAAACACCATATATTTT. The encoded protein is CATATSGNTIYF.

J is TRBJ1-6 and V is TRBV7-9, with D unresolved. V was shortened by 5 bases and J by 9 bases, with 17 bases between the two germline ends. CDR1 SEHNR and CDR2 FQNEAQ come from the germline V gene (reference sequence). This CDR3 contains 15 residues. CDR3 DNA: TGTGCCAGCAGCCCCCTCGGGGTTAGCGTTTCACCCCTCCACTTT. Residues: CASSPLGVSVSPLHF.

The J gene is TRBJ2-5, the V gene TRBV6-5, with TRBD1 as a possible D gene (6 bases). The closer fit of TRBJ2-7 to the DNA end suggests the J call may be wrong. The germline gives CDR1 MNHEY, CDR2 SVGAGI. The CDR3 runs to 14 residues. The CDR3 coding sequence is TGTGCCAGCAGTACCCGACAGGTTCTCGGCGAGCAGTACTTC. Amino acid sequence: CASSTRQVLGEQYF.

The rearrangement uses TRBV7-2 and TRBJ1-3; 10 nucleotides agree with TRBD1. This CDR3 has 16 residues. The germline V gene encodes CDR1 SGHTA and CDR2 FQGNSA. V lost 2 bases, J lost 5 bases, and 6 bases stayed unmatched. CDR3 loop: CASSLPDRGRRNTIYF. CDR3 sequence (DNA): TGTGCCAGCAGCTTACCCGACAGGGGGCGAAGAAACACCATATATTTT.

The chain links TRBV7-9 to TRBJ2-1; D might be TRBD2 (5 bases). This CDR3 has 15 amino acids. Trimming took off 1 base at V and 8 bases at J, with 15 bases between the two ends. Germline V gene data show CDR1 as SEHNR and CDR2 as FQNEAQ (reference sequence). The CDR3 reads CASSLVSEGIDEQFF. The CDR3 DNA sequence: TGTGCCAGCAGCTTAGTGTCAGAGGGCATCGATGAGCAGTTCTTC.

This rearrangement joins TRBV6-5 to TRBJ1-2; 11 bases align to TRBD1. V shed 5 bases and J 5 bases; nucleotides not matched to a gene: 7. CDR1 is MNHEY and CDR2 is SVGAGI in the germline V gene. This CDR3 has 15 amino acids. The CDR3 region is CASSPGQGARYGYTF. The CDR3, as DNA: TGTGCCAGCAGTCCCGGACAGGGGGCAAGGTATGGCTACACCTTC.

CDR3 DNA: TGTGCCAGCAGCATCCCTAGGAACACTGAAGCTTTCTTT. Amino acid sequence: CASSIPRNTEAFF. This sequence joins TRBV5-5 and TRBJ1-1; unclear D gene. The CDR3 covers 13 residues. CDR1 and CDR2 from the germline V gene are SGHKS and YYEKEE (reference sequence). Trimming removed 4 bases at V and 1 base at J, with 8 bases between. Full variable domain (outside the CDR3, taken from reference TRBV5-5 and TRBJ1-1): DAGVTQSPTHLIKTRGQQVTLRCSPISGHKSVSWYQQVLGQGPQFIFQYYEKEERGRGNFPDRFSARQFPNYSSELNVNALLLGDSALYLCASSIPRNTEAFFGQGTRLTVV.

The chain carries TRBV19 and TRBJ2-7; a possible D gene is TRBD1 (5 bases). Trimming pared 8 bases from V and 3 bases from J, leaving 11 bases between. The CDR3 loop spans 12 amino acids. The germline V gene has CDR1 LNHDA and CDR2 SQIVND (reference sequence). The CDR3 DNA follows: TGTGCCAGTGCCGACAGCTACTACGAGCAGTACTTC. This gives the protein CASADSYYEQYF.

The sample holds a few counts of this clone. The V and J genes are TRBV2 and TRBJ2-4, with a tentative D call TRBD2 (5 bases). The CDR3 sequence is 16 residues long. Germline lookup yields CDR1 SNHLY and CDR2 FYNNEI. The V gene lost 1 base and the J gene lost 0 bases, with 10 bases spanning the gap. The CDR3 nucleotides read TGTGCCAGCAGTGAAGAAGCGGCCTTAGCCAAAAACATTCAGTACTTC. Translated, it gives CASSEEAALAKNIQYF.

The gene calls are TRBV5-4 and TRBJ1-4; 9 nucleotides line up with TRBD1. The CDR3 length is 16 residues. The ends lost 4 bases at V and 8 bases at J; junction bases unmatched: 12. Germline lookup yields CDR1 SGHNT and CDR2 YYREEE (reference sequence). The CDR3 loop reads CASSDRTGGSGEKLFF. The DNA for the CDR3 is TGTGCCAGCAGCGACCGAACAGGGGGCTCGGGAGAAAAACTGTTTTTT.

This clone was counted once. Written as DNA, the CDR3 is TGTGCCAGCAGCTTAGGTGCGACAGCGACCTACGAGCAGTACTTC. It translates to CASSLGATATYEQYF. The V gene is TRBV11-2, the J gene TRBJ2-7, with D perhaps matching TRBD1 (5 bases). V was pared by 1 base and J by 2 bases, with 12 bases between. Germline CDR1 reads SGHAT; CDR2 reads FQNNGV. CDR3 size: 15 residues.

The chain joins TRBV6-6 to TRBJ2-7, with TRBD1 matching 9 bases. The CDR3 has 15 residues. J lost 7 bases, V lost 6 bases, and 13 bases had no gene match. Germline V CDR1 and CDR2: MNHNY, SVGAGI (reference sequence). The CDR3 loop is CASSPPGQGSREQYF. The CDR3 DNA reads TGTGCCAGCAGCCCCCCGGGACAGGGTTCGCGGGAGCAGTACTTC.

This chain's CDR3 is CASSLDRLGNQPQHF. CDR3 coding DNA: TGTGCCAGCAGTCTCGACAGGTTGGGCAATCAGCCCCAGCATTTT. This rearrangement joins TRBV6-2 or TRBV6-3 to TRBJ1-5; D might be TRBD1 (6 bases). This CDR3 contains 15 residues. The germline V and J ends were trimmed by 5 bases and 2 bases, with 13 bases remaining between them. In germline, CDR1 is MNHEY, CDR2 SVGEGT.

This clone has only one observation. The genes are TRBV2 and TRBJ1-2; TRBD1 might be the D (6 bases). CDR1 is SNHLY, CDR2 FYNNEI, per germline. The CDR3 covers 13 residues. Trimming stripped 8 bases from V and 6 bases from J, with 16 bases between. The CDR3 loop reads CASESAGADGYTF. The CDR3 nucleotides read TGTGCCAGCGAGTCCGCAGGGGCGGATGGCTACACCTTC. The variable domain in full, completed from reference TRBV2 and TRBJ1-2, reads EPEVTQTPSHQVTQMGQEVILRCVPISNHLYFYWYRQILGQKVEFLVSFYNNEISEKSEIFDDQFSVERPDGSNFTLKIRSTKLEDSAMYFCASESAGADGYTFGSGTRLTVV.

The chain couples TRBV5-4 to TRBJ2-6, with 7 bases fitting TRBD1. Germline CDR1 reads SGHNT; CDR2 reads YYREEE (reference sequence). V lost 3 bases, J lost 2 bases, and 11 bases stayed unmatched. CDR3 length equals 18 residues. The chain's CDR3 is CASSSPDRPSPGANVLTF. The CDR3 DNA reads TGTGCCAGCAGCTCCCCGGACAGGCCCAGCCCTGGGGCCAACGTCCTGACTTTC.

The chain recombines TRBV6-1 with TRBJ2-5, with 7 bases aligning to TRBD2. The V gene end was trimmed by 2 bases and the J gene end by 4 bases; junction bases not matched to a gene: 10. Germline values: CDR1 MNHNS, CDR2 SASEGT. The CDR3 spans 16 residues. The CDR3 nucleotides read TGTGCCAGCAGTGAACTCGGACTAGTCGGAGGAGAGACCCAGTACTTC. Protein product: CASSELGLVGGETQYF.

This sequence joins TRBV7-6 and TRBJ1-4, with D tentatively TRBD1 (5 bases). Germline loops: CDR1 SGHVS, CDR2 FNYEAQ. The V and J ends lost 2 bases and 3 bases respectively, with 7 bases between them. This CDR3 region has 14 residues. CDR3 in amino acids: CASSLSRANEKLFF. As DNA, the CDR3 is TGTGCCAGCAGCTTAAGCAGGGCTAATGAAAAACTGTTTTTT.

The chain recombines TRBV4-1 with TRBJ2-7; tentative D call: TRBD2 (6 bases). CDR3 length: 14 amino acids. The germline V gene encodes CDR1 MGHRA and CDR2 YSYEKL. V shed 5 bases and J shed 6 bases, with 17 bases lying between them. This chain's CDR3 is CASSYQGDWGEQYF. CDR3 nucleotides: TGCGCCAGCAGCTACCAAGGGGACTGGGGCGAGCAGTACTTC.